Sequencing of this TCR beta chain was carried out in a study of naive and memory T cell subsets. This clonotype was observed a few times. Its antigen remains unidentified. CMV status came from CD4+ IFNgamma after overnight CMV lysate stimulation. The beta constant-region primer was an equimolar mix of two oligonucleotides covering TRBC1 and TRBC2. Nested alpha and beta constant-region primers with the SP2 primer drove four PCR rounds on ligated cDNA. TCRdb independently ran MiXCR on the UMI-ligation and nested PCR reads; one entry per CDR3 protein. The table has about 99,000 distinct CDR3 sequences, about 14% seen once. Study-wide results and caveats: Clonotypes here are unpaired alpha or beta chain sequences. Over 85% of naive TCR sequences appeared only once after error correction, unlike memory subsets. Possibly reflecting memory cells re-expressing CD45RA, a few larger clonotypes occurred in naive repertoires, especially CD8.

The germline V gene has CDR1 SEHNR and CDR2 FQNEAQ (reference sequence). The length of the CDR3 is 13 residues. The V end lost 5 bases, the J end lost 6 bases, and 11 bases lay between the germline ends. This clonotype was obtained from a human donor in good health. Material: naive CD8+ T cells from blood. The genes are TRBV7-9 and TRBJ1-5, with D uncertain. The CDR3 DNA reads TGTGCCAGCAGCCCCCCGGTGGGTCAGCCCCAGCATTTT. Translated: CASSPPVGQPQHF. The full variable domain, rest sourced from reference TRBV7-9 and TRBJ1-5, is DTGVSQNPRHKITKRGQNVTFRCDPISEHNRLYWYRQTLGQGPEFLTYFQNEAQLEKSRLLSDRFSAERPKGSFSTLEIQRTEQGDSAMYLCASSPPVGQPQHFGDGTRLSIL.